This paragraph covers one T cell receptor beta chain sequence. The data belong to a study of human T cells and chemical hapten exposure. Study information: The study enrolled mostly female patients with alopecia areata, totalis or universalis.

This sample's time point: patch test 2, 6 weeks after DPC sensitization. Noted treatment: therapeutic diphenylcyclopropenone sensitization with weekly scalp DPC. The study enrolled 18 to 70-year-old alopecia patients suitable for DPC. What the library attached to individual cDNA molecules were unique molecular identifiers. TCRdb reanalysed the RACE reads using MiXCR and keeps one entry per CDR3 protein. Of 80,000 to 100,000 distinct CDR3 sequences in the sample, more than 9% were seen once. Trimming removed 6 bases from V and 1 base from J, with 23 bases in between. The CDR3 covers 18 residues. Germline V CDR1 and CDR2: ENHRY, SYGVKD.

This sequence originates from a woman between 45 and 65 years old with alopecia areata. Some clones in this sample may be carry-over from other donors' samples. This specimen consisted of whole blood, obtained in connection with sensitization to the hapten diphenylcyclopropenone (DPC). This chain uses TRBV10-3 with TRBJ2-3; D assignment may be TRBD1 or TRBD2 (6 bases each). This CDR3 is CAIRSRALGGLGTDTQYF. CDR3 coding DNA: TGTGCCATCAGATCAAGGGCTCTAGGGGGGCTGGGCACAGATACGCAGTATTTT.